This TCR beta chain was retrieved from a study of OX40 agonist ivuxolimab in advanced cancers. The assay was immunoSEQ multiplex PCR, and TCRdb's table has in-frame clones only and misses some. The sample includes 65,000 or so clones, about 80% of them seen just once. CDR3 length: 15 amino acids. The trim removed 0 bases at V and 4 bases at J, leaving 2 bases unmatched. In germline, CDR1 is SGHTA, CDR2 FQGNSA. The receptor was derived from an adult with an advanced solid tumor such as melanoma, head and neck, liver or kidney cancer. The material was CD4+ or CD8+ T cells sorted from blood, obtained in a trial of the OX40 agonist ivuxolimab. V and J are TRBV7-2 and TRBJ2-2, with TRBD1 matching over 7 bases. CDR3 residues: CASSLADRLTGELFF. The CDR3 region has the DNA TGTGCCAGCAGCTTAGCGGACAGGCTCACCGGGGAGCTGTTTTTT.